The source of this T cell receptor beta chain is a study of T cells in Graves' hyperthyroidism and ophthalmopathy. Among ophthalmopathy patients, the Clinical Activity Score reached at least 3, the NOSPECS grade reached at least 4, and duration remained under 3 months. From roughly 10 ml of fresh peripheral blood, PBMCs were isolated. V was pared by 6 bases and J by 3 bases, with 16 bases between. There are 15 residues in the CDR3. Authors of the study amplified TCR beta CDR3 regions from RNA transcripts. HTBI primers were employed in a first-round RT-PCR of the TCR CDR3. TCRdb processed the multiplex PCR reads anew with MiXCR; each CDR3 protein has one entry. The sample shows hundreds of thousands of distinct CDR3 sequences, around 20% of them seen only once. General study results and limits: Most thyroid clonotypes expanded above 0.001 appeared in blood too.

About this clonotype: Its antigen is as yet unknown.

What was sequenced was blood. The chain combines TRBV12-3 or TRBV12-4 with TRBJ2-3; possible D gene TRBD2, 7 bases. The TCR comes from a man aged 25 to 40 with Graves' ophthalmopathy. This chain's CDR3 is CASSRTGGRTDTQYF. CDR3 DNA: TGTGCCAGCAGCCGGACGGGGGGCAGAACAGATACGCAGTATTTT.